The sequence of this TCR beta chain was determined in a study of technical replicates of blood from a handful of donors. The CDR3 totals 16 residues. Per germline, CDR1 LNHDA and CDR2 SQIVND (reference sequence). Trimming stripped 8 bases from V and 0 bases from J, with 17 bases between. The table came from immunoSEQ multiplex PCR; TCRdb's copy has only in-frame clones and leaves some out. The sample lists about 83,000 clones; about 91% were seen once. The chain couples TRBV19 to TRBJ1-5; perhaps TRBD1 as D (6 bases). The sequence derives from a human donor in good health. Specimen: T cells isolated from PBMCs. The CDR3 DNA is TGTGCCAGTTGGGGTACAGGGTGGGTTAGCAATCAGCCCCAGCATTTT. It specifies CASWGTGWVSNQPQHF. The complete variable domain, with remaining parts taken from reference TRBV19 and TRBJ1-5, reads DGGITQSPKYLFRKEGQNVTLSCEQNLNHDAMYWYRQDPGQGLRLIYYSQIVNDFQKGDIAEGYSVSREKKESFPLTVTSAQKNPTAFYLCASWGTGWVSNQPQHFGDGTRLSIL.